The 2 T cell receptor beta chains reported below all come from one sample, sequenced in a study of Graves' ophthalmopathy and Graves' hyperthyroidism. CDR3 regions of TCR beta were amplified from RNA transcripts. The first round was an RT-PCR with HTBI primers, and the second round was a multiplex PCR. TCRdb re-called the multiplex PCR reads through MiXCR, storing one row per CDR3 protein. This repertoire shows approximately 540,000 distinct CDR3 sequences, 35% to 40% found once; its top ten account for 3.5% to 5%. The sample taken for sequencing was peripheral blood or thyroid tissue (not recorded which). These receptors were taken from an adult man with Graves' hyperthyroidism.

The chain carries TRBV2 and TRBJ2-7; maybe TRBD2 (6 bases). The CDR3 has 14 residues. Trimming cost V 7 bases and J 1 base, with 14 bases left between them. Per germline, CDR1 SNHLY and CDR2 FYNNEI. CDR3 bases: TGTGCCAGCACTCGGGACTCCCTATCCTACGAGCAGTACTTC. Translated, it gives CASTRDSLSYEQYF.

Ten or more counts support this clonotype. The chain combines TRBV6-1 with TRBJ1-2, with TRBD1 matching 9 bases. The V and J ends lost 1 base and 2 bases, in that order; junction bases with no gene match: 2. Germline V CDR1 and CDR2: MNHNS, SASEGT. There are 15 residues in the CDR3. The CDR3 DNA reads as TGTGCCAGCAGTGAAGTAGGGACAGGGAACTATGGCTACACCTTC. This codes for CASSEVGTGNYGYTF.